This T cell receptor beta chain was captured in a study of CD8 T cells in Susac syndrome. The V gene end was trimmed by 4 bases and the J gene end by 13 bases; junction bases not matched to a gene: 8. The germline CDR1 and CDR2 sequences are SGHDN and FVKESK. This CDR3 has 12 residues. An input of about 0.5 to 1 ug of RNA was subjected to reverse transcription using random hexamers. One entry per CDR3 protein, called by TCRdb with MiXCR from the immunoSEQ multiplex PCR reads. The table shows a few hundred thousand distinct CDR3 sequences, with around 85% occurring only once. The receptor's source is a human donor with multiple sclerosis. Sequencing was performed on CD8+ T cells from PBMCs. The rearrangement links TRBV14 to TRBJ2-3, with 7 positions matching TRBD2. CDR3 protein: CASSPGGFSEYF. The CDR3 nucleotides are TGTGCCAGCAGCCCCGGGGGGTTCTCGGAGTATTTT.